This is a list of T cell receptor beta chains from one sample in a study of tumor and adjacent non-tumor tissue in lung cancer. TCRdb processed the multiplex PCR reads anew with MiXCR; each CDR3 protein has one entry. The sample has some 71,000 distinct CDR3 sequences; approximately 72% are singletons. Input material: lung tumor tissue. The receptors shown here come from a middle-aged woman with non-small cell lung cancer. Both conserved end residues are part of each CDR3. The D gene is left open where the match is weak. Size is stated for part of the rows, as once, few or many counts, or as a class when the clone is expanded.

clone_size d_call j_call v_call cdr3_aa cdr3_nt
NA NA TRBJ2-1 TRBV5-1 CASNLGGQTGERFF TGCGCCAGCAACTTGGGTGGACAGACTGGTGAGCGGTTCTTC
NA TRBD2 TRBJ2-1 TRBV20-1 CSARDISGIYNEQFF TGCAGTGCTAGGGATATTAGCGGGATCTACAATGAGCAGTTCTTC
NA NA TRBJ2-7 TRBV6-1 CVSSVTGSYKQYF TGTGTCAGCAGTGTGACAGGCTCCTACAAGCAGTACTTC
NA NA TRBJ2-7 TRBV6-1 CAGLDKRVGNF TGTGCCGGCTTGGACAAGAGAGTTGGGAACTTC
NA TRBD2 TRBJ2-5 TRBV2 CANSGTSGSQIQYF TGTGCCAACAGTGGGACTAGCGGGAGCCAGATCCAGTACTTC
NA NA TRBJ1-1 TRBV29-1 CSVRGSGGTEVFF TGCAGCGTAAGAGGATCCGGAGGCACTGAAGTTTTCTTT
NA TRBD2 TRBJ2-7 TRBV29-1 CSVGVLRGDEQCF TGCAGCGTTGGGGTACTTCGGGGGGACGAGCAGTGCTTC
NA NA TRBJ2-5 TRBV5-1 CASIPGRVGQETQYF TGCGCCAGCATACCGGGACGGGTGGGGCAAGAGACCCAGTACTTC
NA TRBD1 TRBJ1-2 TRBV6-6 CSSSPRDRGTGDYTF TGTTCCAGCAGCCCACGGGACAGGGGGACGGGAGACTACACCTTC
few TRBD1 TRBJ1-2 TRBV19 CASTDPARGVYGYTF TGTGCCAGTACCGACCCTGCCAGGGGGGTCTATGGCTACACCTTC
NA NA TRBJ2-3 TRBV5-4 CGTKTVPLTDRQYF TGTGGCACCAAGACCGTCCCCCTCACAGATAGGCAGTATTTT
NA TRBD1 TRBJ2-1 TRBV11-2 CASSLAGTGNNEQFF TGTGCCAGCAGCTTAGCTGGGACAGGGAACAATGAGCAGTTCTTC
NA TRBD1 TRBJ1-5 TRBV12-3/TRBV12-4 CASSSTGVRRPQHF TGTGCCAGTAGTTCCACAGGGGTTCGTCGGCCCCAGCATTTT
NA NA TRBJ1-2 TRBV5-4 CASSPGRMGYGYIF TGCGCCAGCAGCCCAGGCCGAATGGGCTATGGCTACATCTTC
NA NA TRBJ2-1 TRBV11-2 CASSETLAVLYNEQFF TGTGCCAGCAGCGAGACACTAGCTGTACTGTATAATGAGCAGTTCTTC
medium-sized NA TRBJ1-1 TRBV6-6 CASTSRGQTAFF TGTGCCAGCACCTCACGTGGGCAAACAGCTTTCTTT
NA NA TRBJ2-7 TRBV11-2 CAGSLVSSSYEQYF TGTGCCGGCAGCTTAGTCTCAAGCTCCTACGAGCAATACTTC
NA NA TRBJ2-5 TRBV11-2 CASSLAIGVGEIQYF TGTGCCAGCAGCCTAGCCATCGGAGTAGGGGAGATCCAGTACTTC